This T cell receptor beta chain comes out of a study of T cell responses to AZD1222 COVID-19 vaccine. V gave up 3 bases and J gave up 1 base, with 15 bases separating them. Germline V gene sequence: CDR1 MDHEN, CDR2 SYDVKM. CDR3 length equals 16 residues. This table comes from immunoSEQ multiplex PCR, and its TCRdb copy is limited to in-frame clones, with some not included. The profile shows 250,000 to 300,000 clones, around 93% of them singletons. The chain carries TRBV28 and TRBJ1-2; possibly TRBD1 for D (5 bases). The sample consisted of peripheral blood, taken 28 days after the second AZD1222 dose. The sequence came from an adult who received the AZD1222 COVID-19 vaccine. CDR3 sequence (DNA): TGTGCCAGCAGTTTTCCCCTTTGGGACCGTAACTATGGCTACACCTTC. Its translation is CASSFPLWDRNYGYTF.